What follows are 13 T cell receptor beta chains derived from one specimen sequenced in a study of T-cell memory formation after mild COVID-19. MiXCR was run by TCRdb on the 5' RACE reads, yielding one entry per CDR3 protein. Counted here are a few hundred thousand distinct CDR3 sequences, 15% to 20% occurring once; the ten biggest clones make up roughly 24%. Sequenced sample: PBMCs or a T cell subset sorted from them (not recorded which). These receptors were obtained from a man between 18 and 29 years old who had mild COVID-19 (a few samples of this study predate the infection). Cell type and time point are not known.

This clonotype turned up a few times. J is TRBJ1-4 and V is TRBV19; tentative D call: TRBD1 (5 bases). V was trimmed by 6 bases and J by 4 bases, leaving 9 bases between them. CDR3 length equals 13 residues. The germline V gene has CDR1 LNHDA and CDR2 SQIVND (reference sequence). In DNA, the CDR3 is TGTGCCAGTAGCAGGGTGATTAATGAAAAACTGTTTTTT. Its protein is CASSRVINEKLFF.

This clonotype has only a few counts. The chain couples TRBV5-1 to TRBJ2-5; no clear D. CDR1 and CDR2 (germline): SGHRS, YFSETQ. This CDR3 is built from 15 residues. V was clipped by 1 base and J by 2 bases, with 12 bases between them. The CDR3 region is CASSLTRPSQETQYF. The DNA for the CDR3 is TGCGCCAGCAGCTTGACCAGGCCCTCGCAAGAGACCCAGTACTTC.

V and J are TRBV12-3 or TRBV12-4 and TRBJ2-7; no reliable D call. V shed 8 bases and J shed 3 bases, with 8 bases lying between them. The CDR3 extends over 11 amino acids. The CDR3 nucleotides read TGTGCCAGCGGCTCAGGCTACGAGCAGTACTTC. Its protein is CASGSGYEQYF.

The CDR3 sequence: CASRLSGDSIYEQYF. The CDR3 DNA sequence: TGCGCCAGCAGGCTCTCCGGGGACTCCATCTACGAGCAGTACTTC. The chain employs TRBV4-1 and TRBJ2-7, with D possibly TRBD2 on 6 matching bases. CDR1 is MGHRA, CDR2 YSYEKL, per germline. Between the trimmed V and J ends, which lost 6 bases and 3 bases, there was a span of 18 bases. This CDR3 region has 15 residues.

In the case of this clonotype: No DNA is shown, since the ends of the CDR3 on it are uncertain; the CDR3 is the one TCRdb lists. V gene TRBV7-3 combines with J gene TRBJ2-2; TRBD2 is the table's D call and was not checked against the DNA. Germline lookup yields CDR1 SGHTA and CDR2 FQGTGA. The CDR3 length is 14 residues, termini included. The CDR3 region is CASSSSGRWRSCFF.

This clonotype has more than one count but fewer than ten. V usage is TRBV6-5 and J usage is TRBJ2-7, with D possibly matching TRBD1 (6 bases). CDR3 length: 12 residues. V was pared by 5 bases and J by 5 bases, with 10 bases between. Germline CDR1 is MNHEY and CDR2 is SVGAGI. The CDR3 here is CASSDNRDEQYF. DNA for the CDR3: TGTGCCAGCAGTGACAACAGGGACGAGCAGTACTTC.

This chain connects TRBV6-2 or TRBV6-3 to TRBJ2-7; D possibly corresponds to TRBD2 (5 bases). Trimming shortened V by 8 bases and J by 3 bases, and 11 bases separated the two germline ends. The CDR3 is 12 amino acids. Germline V gives CDR1 MNHEY, CDR2 SVGEGT. This chain's CDR3 is CASAHGVYEQYF. The CDR3 DNA follows: TGTGCCAGCGCCCACGGGGTCTACGAGCAGTACTTC.

The chain combines TRBV4-3 with TRBJ1-4; D gene unclear. The CDR3 has 16 amino acids. Per germline, CDR1 LGHNA and CDR2 YSLEER. Trimming cost V 5 bases and J 0 bases, with 13 bases left between them. CDR3 in DNA: TGCGCCAGCAGCTACGACGGAATAACAACTAATGAAAAACTGTTTTTT. This gives the protein CASSYDGITTNEKLFF.

The chain couples TRBV18 to TRBJ1-4, with 7 bases aligning to TRBD1. This CDR3 has 15 residues. The trim removed 6 bases at V and 0 bases at J, leaving 4 bases unmatched. The V gene's germline CDR1 is KGHSH and CDR2 LQKENI. CDR3 nucleotides: TGTGCCAGCTCCCGGGGACAGCCAACTAATGAAAAACTGTTTTTT. It codes for CASSRGQPTNEKLFF.

The rearrangement links TRBV12-3 or TRBV12-4 to TRBJ2-7; 12 bases align to TRBD2. The CDR3 covers 17 residues. The V gene end was trimmed by 6 bases and the J gene end by 0 bases; junction bases not matched to a gene: 9. CDR3 loop: CASRSGTSGFSSYEQYF. CDR3 in DNA: TGTGCCAGCAGGTCCGGGACTAGCGGGTTCAGCTCCTACGAGCAGTACTTC.

A few counts support this clonotype. In DNA, the CDR3 is TGCAGCGTTGAATCGGAGGGCGATGAGCAGTTCTTC. Its translation: CSVESEGDEQFF. This sequence joins TRBV29-1 and TRBJ2-1; possible D gene TRBD2, 6 bases. The CDR3 loop spans 12 amino acids. From germline, CDR1 is SQVTM and CDR2 ANQGSEA. Trimming shortened V by 2 bases and J by 8 bases, and 10 bases separated the two germline ends.

J is TRBJ1-1 and V is TRBV5-1; 8 nucleotides agree with TRBD1. Trimming at V came to 3 bases and at J to 2 bases, leaving 15 bases not matched to a gene. Germline values: CDR1 SGHRS, CDR2 YFSETQ. The CDR3 covers 18 residues. The CDR3 region has the DNA TGCGCCAGCAGCTGGAGGGCTGGAGGACAGGGCAGAAACACTGAAGCTTTCTTT. Translating gives CASSWRAGGQGRNTEAFF.

The rearrangement joins TRBV12-3 or TRBV12-4 to TRBJ1-5; 7 bases fit TRBD1. CDR3 length: 13 amino acids. After removal of 6 bases from V and 5 bases from J, the junction contained 4 bases not matched to a gene. CDR3 nucleotide sequence: TGTGCCAGCAGGATGACAGGGTATCAGCCCCAGCATTTT. This encodes CASRMTGYQPQHF.